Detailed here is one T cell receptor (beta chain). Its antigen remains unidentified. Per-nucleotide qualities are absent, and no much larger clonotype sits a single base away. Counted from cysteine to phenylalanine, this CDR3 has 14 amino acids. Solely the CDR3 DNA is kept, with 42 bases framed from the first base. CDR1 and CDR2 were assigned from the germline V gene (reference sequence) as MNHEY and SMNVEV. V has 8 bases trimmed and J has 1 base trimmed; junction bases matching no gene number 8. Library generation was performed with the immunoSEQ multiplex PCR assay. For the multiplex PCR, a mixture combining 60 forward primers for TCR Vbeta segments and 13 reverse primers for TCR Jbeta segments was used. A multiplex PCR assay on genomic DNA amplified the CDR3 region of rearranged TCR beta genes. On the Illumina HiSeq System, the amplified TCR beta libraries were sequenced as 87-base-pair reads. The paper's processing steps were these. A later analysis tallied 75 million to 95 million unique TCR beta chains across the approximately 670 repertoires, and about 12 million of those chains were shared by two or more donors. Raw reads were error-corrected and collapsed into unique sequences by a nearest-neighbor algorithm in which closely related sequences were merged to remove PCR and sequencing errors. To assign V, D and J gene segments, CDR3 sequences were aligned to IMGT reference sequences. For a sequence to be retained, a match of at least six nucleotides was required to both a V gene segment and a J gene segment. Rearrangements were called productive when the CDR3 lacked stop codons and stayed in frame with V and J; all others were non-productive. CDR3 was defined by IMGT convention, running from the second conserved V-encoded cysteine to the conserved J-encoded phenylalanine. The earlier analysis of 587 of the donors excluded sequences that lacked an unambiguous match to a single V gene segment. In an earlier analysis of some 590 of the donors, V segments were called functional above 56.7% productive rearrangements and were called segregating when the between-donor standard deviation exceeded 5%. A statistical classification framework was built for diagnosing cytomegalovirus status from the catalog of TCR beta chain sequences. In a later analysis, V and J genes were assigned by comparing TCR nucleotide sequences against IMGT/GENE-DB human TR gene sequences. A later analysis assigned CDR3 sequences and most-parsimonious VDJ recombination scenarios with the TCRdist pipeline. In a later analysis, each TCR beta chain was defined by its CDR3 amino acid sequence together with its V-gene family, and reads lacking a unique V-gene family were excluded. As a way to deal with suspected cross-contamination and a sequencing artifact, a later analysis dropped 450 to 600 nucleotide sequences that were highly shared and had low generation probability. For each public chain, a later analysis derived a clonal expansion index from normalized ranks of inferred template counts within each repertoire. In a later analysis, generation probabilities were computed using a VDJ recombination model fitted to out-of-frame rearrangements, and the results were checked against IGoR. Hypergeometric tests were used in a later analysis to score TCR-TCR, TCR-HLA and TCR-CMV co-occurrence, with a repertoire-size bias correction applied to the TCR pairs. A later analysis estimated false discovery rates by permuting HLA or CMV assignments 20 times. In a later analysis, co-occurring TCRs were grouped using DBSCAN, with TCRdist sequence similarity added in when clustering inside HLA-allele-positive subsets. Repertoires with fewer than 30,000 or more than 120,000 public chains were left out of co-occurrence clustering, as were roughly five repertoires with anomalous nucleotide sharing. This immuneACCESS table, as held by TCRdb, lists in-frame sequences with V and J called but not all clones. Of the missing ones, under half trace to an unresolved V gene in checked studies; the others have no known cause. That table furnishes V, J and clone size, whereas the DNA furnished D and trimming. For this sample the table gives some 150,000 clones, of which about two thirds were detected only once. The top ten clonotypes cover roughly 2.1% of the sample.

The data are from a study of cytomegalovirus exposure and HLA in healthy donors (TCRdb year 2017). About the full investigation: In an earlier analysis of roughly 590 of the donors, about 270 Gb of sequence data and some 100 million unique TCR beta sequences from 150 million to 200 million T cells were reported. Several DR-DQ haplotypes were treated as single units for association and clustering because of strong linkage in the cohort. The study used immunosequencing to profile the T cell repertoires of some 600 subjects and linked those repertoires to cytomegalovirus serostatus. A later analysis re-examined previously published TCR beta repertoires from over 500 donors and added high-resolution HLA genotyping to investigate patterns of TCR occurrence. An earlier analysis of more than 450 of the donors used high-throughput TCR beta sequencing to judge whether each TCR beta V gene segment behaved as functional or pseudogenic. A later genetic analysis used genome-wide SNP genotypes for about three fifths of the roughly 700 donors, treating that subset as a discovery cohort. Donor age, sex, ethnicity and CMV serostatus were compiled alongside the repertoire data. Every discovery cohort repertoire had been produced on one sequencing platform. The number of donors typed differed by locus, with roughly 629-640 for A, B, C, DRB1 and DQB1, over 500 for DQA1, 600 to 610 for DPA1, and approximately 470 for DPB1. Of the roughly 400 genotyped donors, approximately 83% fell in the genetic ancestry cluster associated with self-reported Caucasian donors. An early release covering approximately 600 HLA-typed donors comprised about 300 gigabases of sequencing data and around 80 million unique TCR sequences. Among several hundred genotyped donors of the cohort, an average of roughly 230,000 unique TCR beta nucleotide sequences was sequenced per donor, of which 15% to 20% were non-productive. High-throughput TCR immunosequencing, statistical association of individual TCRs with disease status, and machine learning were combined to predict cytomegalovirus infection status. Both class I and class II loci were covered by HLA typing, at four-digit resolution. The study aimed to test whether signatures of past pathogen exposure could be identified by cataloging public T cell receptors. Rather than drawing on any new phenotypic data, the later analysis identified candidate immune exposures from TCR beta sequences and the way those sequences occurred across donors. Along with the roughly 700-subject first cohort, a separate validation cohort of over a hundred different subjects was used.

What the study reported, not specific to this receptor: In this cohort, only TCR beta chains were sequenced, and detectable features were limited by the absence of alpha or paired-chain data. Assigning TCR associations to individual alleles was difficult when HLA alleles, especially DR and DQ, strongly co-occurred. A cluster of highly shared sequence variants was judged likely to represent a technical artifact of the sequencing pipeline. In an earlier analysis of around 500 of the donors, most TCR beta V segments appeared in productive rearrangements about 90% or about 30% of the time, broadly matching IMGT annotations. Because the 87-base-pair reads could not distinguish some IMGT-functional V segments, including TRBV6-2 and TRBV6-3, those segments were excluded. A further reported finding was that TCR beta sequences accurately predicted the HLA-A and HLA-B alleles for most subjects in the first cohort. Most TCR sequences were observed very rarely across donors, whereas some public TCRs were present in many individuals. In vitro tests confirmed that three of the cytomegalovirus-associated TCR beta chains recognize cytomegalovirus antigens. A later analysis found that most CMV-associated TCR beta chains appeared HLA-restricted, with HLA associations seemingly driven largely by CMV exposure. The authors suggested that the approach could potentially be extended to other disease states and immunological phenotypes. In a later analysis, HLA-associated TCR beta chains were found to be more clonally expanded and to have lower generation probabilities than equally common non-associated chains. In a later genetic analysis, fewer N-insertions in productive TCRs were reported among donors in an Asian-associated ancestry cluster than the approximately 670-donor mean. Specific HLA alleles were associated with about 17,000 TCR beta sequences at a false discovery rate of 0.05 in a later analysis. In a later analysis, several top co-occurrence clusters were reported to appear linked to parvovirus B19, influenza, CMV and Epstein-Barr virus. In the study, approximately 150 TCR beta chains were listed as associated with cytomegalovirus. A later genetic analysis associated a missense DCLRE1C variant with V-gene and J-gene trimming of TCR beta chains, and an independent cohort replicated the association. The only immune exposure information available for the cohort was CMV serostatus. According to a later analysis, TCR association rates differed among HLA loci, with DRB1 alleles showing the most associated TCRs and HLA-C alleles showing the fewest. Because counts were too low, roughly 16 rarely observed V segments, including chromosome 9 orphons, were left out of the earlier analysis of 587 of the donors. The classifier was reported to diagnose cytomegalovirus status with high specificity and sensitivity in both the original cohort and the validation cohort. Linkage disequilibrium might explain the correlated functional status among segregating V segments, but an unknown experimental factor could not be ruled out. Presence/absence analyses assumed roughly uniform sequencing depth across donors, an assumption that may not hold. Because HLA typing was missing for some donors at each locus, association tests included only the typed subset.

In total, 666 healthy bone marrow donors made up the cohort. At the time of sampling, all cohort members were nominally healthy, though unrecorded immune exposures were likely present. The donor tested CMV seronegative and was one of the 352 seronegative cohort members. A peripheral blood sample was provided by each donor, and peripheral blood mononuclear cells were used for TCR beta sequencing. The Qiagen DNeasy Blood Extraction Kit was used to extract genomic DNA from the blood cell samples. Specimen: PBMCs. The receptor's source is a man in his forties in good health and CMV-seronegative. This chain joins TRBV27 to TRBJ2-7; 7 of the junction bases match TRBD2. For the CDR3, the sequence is CASSGGGCSYEQYF. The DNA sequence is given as TGTGCCAGCTCGGGGGGAGGGTGTTCCTACGAGCAGTACTTC.